The clone carrying this TCR beta chain was found many times. The data belong to a study of CD4 and CD8 cells across lung adenocarcinoma regions. Trimming removed 4 bases from V and 2 bases from J, with 5 bases in between. This CDR3 is 13 amino acids long. Per germline, CDR1 MNHEY and CDR2 SVGAGI. TCRdb fed the PCR reads into MiXCR, producing one record per CDR3 protein. There are tens of thousands of distinct CDR3 sequences in the sample; 40% to 60% occur only once, and around 50% lies in the top ten. The TCR originated in a male donor with lung adenocarcinoma. The CD4 and CD8 labels of this study may be unreliable. The rearrangement uses TRBV6-5 and TRBJ2-2; D may be TRBD2 (5 bases). The sequenced material came from CD8+ T cells from the center of a lung tumor. CDR3 nucleotides: TGTGCCAGCAGTTGGACTAACACCGGGGAGCTGTTTTTT. It encodes CASSWTNTGELFF.